Only a few counts were recorded for the clone carrying this TCR beta chain. This sample also contains other DNA sequences that code for the same CDR3. Measured with immunoSEQ multiplex PCR; TCRdb has only the in-frame clones, and not every one. Counted here are roughly 680,000 clones, 89% occurring once; the ten biggest clones make up 1.5%. This sample's treatment: some 19 received Ad26.COV2.S at low or high dose, single or two shots; 5 received placebo; per-sample allocation not given. Sampling happened 63 days after the first vaccine or placebo injection. These data come from a study of Ad26.COV2.S vaccination and SARS-CoV-2 variants. Study-level information: By the intramuscular route, Ad26.COV2.S was given once, or twice 56 days apart.

The length of the CDR3 is 15 residues. Germline assignment: CDR1 LNHDA and CDR2 SQIVND (reference sequence). Trimming removed 0 bases at V and 6 bases at J, with 12 bases between. Sequences were derived from peripheral blood, sampled in a trial of Ad26.COV2.S vaccine versus placebo. The clonotype originates from a person between 18 and 65 years old who received the Ad26.COV2.S COVID-19 vaccine or a placebo. This rearrangement joins TRBV19 to TRBJ1-5; D is perhaps TRBD1 (5 bases). In nucleotides, the CDR3 is TGTGCCAGTAGTATAGAGGGGCAGGGAGGTCAGCCCCAGCATTTT. It translates to CASSIEGQGGQPQHF.